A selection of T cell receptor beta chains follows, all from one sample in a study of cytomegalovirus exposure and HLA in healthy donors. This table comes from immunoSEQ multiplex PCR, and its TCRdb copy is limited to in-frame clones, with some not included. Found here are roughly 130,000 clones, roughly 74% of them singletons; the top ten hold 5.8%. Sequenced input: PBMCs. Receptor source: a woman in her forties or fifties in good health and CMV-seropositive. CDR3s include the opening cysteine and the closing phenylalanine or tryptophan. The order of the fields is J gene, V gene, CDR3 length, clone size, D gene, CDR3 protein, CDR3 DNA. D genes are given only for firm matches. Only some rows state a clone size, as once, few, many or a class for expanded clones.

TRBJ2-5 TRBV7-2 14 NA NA CASRWTTNQETQYF TGTGCCAGCAGATGGACTACGAACCAAGAGACCCAGTACTTC
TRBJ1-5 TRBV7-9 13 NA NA CASSLAPDRPQHF TGTGCCAGCAGCCTAGCACCGGACAGGCCCCAGCATTTT
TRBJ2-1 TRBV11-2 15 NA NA CASSPIRGNYNEQFF TGTGCCAGCAGCCCCATTAGGGGGAACTACAATGAGCAGTTCTTC
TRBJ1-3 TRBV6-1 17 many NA CASSAQPQGRAGNTIYF TGTGCCAGCAGTGCCCAACCACAGGGACGCGCTGGAAACACCATATATTTT
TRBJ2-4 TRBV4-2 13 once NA CASSQAGGIVQYF TGTGCCAGCAGCCAAGCAGGGGGGATCGTTCAGTACTTC
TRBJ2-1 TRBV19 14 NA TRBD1 CASSPDRGIGEQFF TGTGCCAGTAGTCCCGACAGGGGGATCGGTGAGCAGTTCTTC
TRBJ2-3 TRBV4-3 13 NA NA CASSQGELDTQYF TGCGCCAGCAGCCAAGGGGAGCTCGATACGCAGTATTTT
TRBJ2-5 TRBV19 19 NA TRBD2 CASRAALGGGAEVQETQYF TGTGCCAGCCGAGCAGCCCTTGGCGGGGGGGCCGAGGTCCAAGAGACCCAGTACTTC
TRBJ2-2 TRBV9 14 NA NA CASSVGVNTGELFF TGTGCCAGCAGCGTAGGAGTGAACACCGGGGAGCTGTTTTTT
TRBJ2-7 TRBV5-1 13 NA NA CASSPGQIYEQYF TGCGCCAGCAGCCCCGGACAGATCTACGAGCAGTACTTC
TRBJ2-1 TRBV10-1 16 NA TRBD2 CASSDASAGSNNEQFF TGCGCCAGCAGTGATGCTTCAGCGGGGAGTAACAATGAGCAGTTCTTC
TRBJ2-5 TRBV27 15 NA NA CASSRAYQAQETQYF TGTGCCAGCAGTCGAGCTTATCAGGCCCAAGAGACCCAGTACTTC
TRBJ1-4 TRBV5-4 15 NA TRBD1 CASSLTGQGGEKLFF TGTGCCAGCAGCTTGACAGGACAGGGTGGAGAAAAACTGTTTTTT
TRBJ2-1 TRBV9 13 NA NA CASSDSPGEEQFF TGTGCCAGCAGCGACAGTCCCGGGGAGGAGCAGTTCTTC
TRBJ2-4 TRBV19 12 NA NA CASTLPSNIQYF TGTGCCAGTACCCTTCCCTCGAACATTCAGTACTTC
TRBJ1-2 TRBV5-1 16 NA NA CASSWGRVLANYGYTF TGCGCCAGCAGCTGGGGCAGGGTTCTGGCTAACTATGGCTACACCTTC
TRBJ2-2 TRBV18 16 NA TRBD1 CASSPYPGTATGELFF TGTGCCAGCTCACCATATCCGGGGACAGCGACCGGGGAGCTGTTTTTT
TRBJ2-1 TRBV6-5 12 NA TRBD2 CASGGAYNEQFF TGTGCCAGCGGGGGGGCCTACAATGAGCAGTTCTTC
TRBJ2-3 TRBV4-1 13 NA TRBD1 CASSPGQSDTQYF TGCGCCAGCAGCCCGGGACAGTCGGATACGCAGTATTTT
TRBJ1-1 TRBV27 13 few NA CASRTYRDLEAFF TGTGCCAGCAGAACCTACAGGGACCTTGAAGCTTTCTTT